These 7 T cell receptor beta chains were sequenced from one sample in a study of T cells in women clearing cervical HPV infection. The protocol was immunoSEQ multiplex PCR, while the TCRdb copy is restricted to in-frame clones and leaves out a portion. The sample totals approximately 35,000 clones. The material sequenced was blood buffy coat. The origin of the receptors is a woman aged 18 to 75 with a cervical HPV16 infection that either progressed to CIN3+ or cleared (not recorded which).

Of note for this clone: The CDR3 end falls 3 residues outside the read, so it is completed with the germline J gene. V usage is TRBV20-1 and J usage is TRBJ2-3; 9 bases fit TRBD2. With 0 bases clipped from V and 2 bases from J, the junction kept 6 bases outside the gene matches. Per the germline V gene, CDR1 is DFQATT and CDR2 is SNEGSKA (reference sequence). The CDR3 spans 16 residues. The DNA read from the CDR3 is TGCAGTGCTAGAGATCCTAGCGGGGTACTCACAGATACG. Its protein is CSARDPSGVLTDT. The whole CDR3 protein is CSARDPSGVLTDTQYF.

To note about this clone: The missing CDR3 end, 3 residues past where the read stops, is filled in from the germline J gene. The rearrangement links TRBV28 to TRBJ2-1, with 8 bases fitting TRBD2. The J segment lost 8 bases and the V segment lost 3 bases, leaving 9 bases of the junction unmatched. Germline CDR1 MDHEN, CDR2 SYDVKM. This CDR3 spans 15 amino acids. The part of the CDR3 DNA that was read is TGTGCCAGCAGTTTTCGCGGGGGGCCCCCCGATGAG. Translation gives CASSFRGGPPDE. Given in full, the CDR3 is CASSFRGGPPDEQFF.

With regard to this clone: Read sequence stops 3 residues before the CDR3 end, and the germline J gene provides the missing end. The chain joins TRBV11-2 to TRBJ2-1; TRBD2 matches at 9 bases. CDR3 size: 15 residues. Per the germline V gene, CDR1 is SGHAT and CDR2 is FQNNGV. V was clipped by 5 bases and J by 7 bases; unmatched bases: 9. CDR3 bases read: TGTGCCAGCAGCCACTCGGCCAGCGGGGGGAATGAG. It specifies CASSHSASGGNE. Given in full, the CDR3 is CASSHSASGGNEQFF. The full variable domain, rest sourced from reference TRBV11-2 and TRBJ2-1, is EAGVAQSPRYKIIEKRQSVAFWCNPISGHATLYWYQQILGQGPKLLIQFQNNGVVDDSQLPKDRFSAERLKGVDSTLKIQPAKLEDSAVYLCASSHSASGGNEQFFGPGTRLTVL.

A word on this clone: Read sequence stops 3 residues before the CDR3 end, and the germline J gene provides the missing end. J is TRBJ1-2 and V is TRBV10-3; tentatively, D is TRBD1 (6 bases). The germline V gene encodes CDR1 ENHRY and CDR2 SYGVKD. With 6 bases removed from V and 1 base from J, the gap between germline ends came to 9 bases. The CDR3 consists of 13 residues. The covered CDR3 bases are TGTGCCATCAGAAGGACAGATAACTATGGC. It encodes CAIRRTDNYG. The full CDR3 reads CAIRRTDNYGYTF.

In regard to this clone: Sequencing ends 3 residues short of the CDR3 end; the germline J gene provides the rest. The J gene is TRBJ2-5, the V gene TRBV18; 12 nucleotides line up with TRBD2. The length of the CDR3 is 16 residues. J lost 1 base, V lost 0 bases, and 0 bases had no gene match. Germline V gene data show CDR1 as KGHSH and CDR2 as LQKENI. The CDR3: CASSPPLAGGQETQYF. Partial CDR3 DNA: TGTGCCAGCTCACCACCACTAGCGGGGGGCCAAGAGACC.

A remark on this clone: The read falls 3 residues short of the CDR3 end, and the missing part is taken from the germline J gene. The V gene is TRBV19, the J gene TRBJ1-5; the match to TRBD1 covers 12 bases. This CDR3 contains 17 residues. The germline gives CDR1 LNHDA, CDR2 SQIVND (reference sequence). V lost 6 bases to trimming and J lost 6 bases; unmatched junction nucleotides: 12. The CDR3 loop reads CASSASPGTGGGQPQHF. Incomplete CDR3 DNA: TGTGCCAGTAGCGCTAGTCCCGGGACAGGGGGCGGTCAGCCC.

A word on this clone: The observed sequence ends 3 residues before the CDR3 terminus, with the missing tail filled in from the germline J gene. This chain links TRBV20-1 with TRBJ2-5; TRBD2 matches at 12 bases. J gave up 4 bases and V 5 bases, and 5 bases lay outside the gene matches. Per the germline V gene, CDR1 is DFQATT and CDR2 is SNEGSKA (reference sequence). The CDR3 totals 14 residues. The CDR3 region is CSAVRLAGVETQYF. The sequenced part of the CDR3 DNA is TGCAGTGCTGTGAGACTAGCGGGGGTAGAGACC.